Listed here are 7 T cell receptor beta chains from one sample, sequenced in a study of T cell responses to AZD1222 COVID-19 vaccine. Libraries were prepared by immunoSEQ multiplex PCR; TCRdb keeps only in-frame clonotypes and omits some of them. Altogether 190,000 or so clones are present, approximately 89% being singletons, with the ten largest covering 3.4%. Sequenced here: peripheral blood, sampled 28 days after the second AZD1222 dose. The source of these receptors is an adult who received the AZD1222 COVID-19 vaccine.

This rearrangement joins TRBV27 to TRBJ1-6; the match to TRBD1 covers 8 bases. The CDR3 has 15 residues. Losses at the gene ends were 6 bases for V and 7 bases for J; bases not matched to a gene: 8. In germline, CDR1 is MNHEY, CDR2 SMNVEV (reference sequence). The CDR3 bases are TGTGCCAGCAGCAAGGGACAGGTGATGAATTCACCCCTCCACTTT. Its protein is CASSKGQVMNSPLHF.

V and J are TRBV28 and TRBJ2-4; 12 bases are a match to TRBD1. The CDR3 has 20 residues. With 1 base clipped from V and 0 bases from J, the junction kept 10 bases outside the gene matches. Germline V gene sequence: CDR1 MDHEN, CDR2 SYDVKM. The CDR3 spells CASSLFYGTGGLLAKNIQYF. DNA of the CDR3: TGTGCCAGCAGTTTATTCTACGGGACAGGGGGCTTACTAGCCAAAAACATTCAGTACTTC.

This chain uses TRBV7-9 with TRBJ2-3; 7 bases line up with TRBD2. Trimming at V came to 10 bases and at J to 9 bases, leaving 7 bases not matched to a gene. CDR3 length: 11 residues. Looked up from germline, CDR1 is SEHNR and CDR2 is FQNEAQ (reference sequence). CDR3 bases: TGTGCCATTGAACGGGGACTAACGCAGTATTTT. This sequence encodes CAIERGLTQYF.

The V call is TRBV5-1, the J call TRBJ2-1; unclear D gene. This CDR3 has 13 amino acids. The V end lost 0 bases, the J end lost 2 bases, and 3 bases lay between the germline ends. The germline gives CDR1 SGHRS, CDR2 YFSETQ. The CDR3 DNA follows: TGCGCCAGCAGCTTGGACACCTACAATGAGCAGTTCTTC. Its protein is CASSLDTYNEQFF.

Written as DNA, the CDR3 is TGTGCCACCAGTGATCTTCCGGGACAGGGGACTAGCGGAACAGATACGCAGTATTTT. It is translated as CATSDLPGQGTSGTDTQYF. The chain links TRBV24-1 to TRBJ2-3; a possible D gene is TRBD2 (11 bases). The V gene lost 3 bases and the J gene lost 3 bases, with 24 bases spanning the gap. CDR3 length: 19 residues. Per germline, CDR1 KGHDR and CDR2 SFDVKD.

This chain connects TRBV27 to TRBJ1-2; weak D call: TRBD1 (6 bases). V was pared by 2 bases and J by 6 bases, with 13 bases between. Per the germline V gene, CDR1 is MNHEY and CDR2 is SMNVEV (reference sequence). The CDR3 is 14 amino acids. In DNA, the CDR3 is TGTGCCAGCAGTTTAAGGGGGATGGATGATGGCTACACCTTC. It encodes CASSLRGMDDGYTF.

The chain uses TRBV3-1 (or the pseudogene TRBV3-2) and TRBJ1-6, with 8 bases fitting TRBD1. CDR3 length equals 13 residues. J was trimmed by 10 bases and V by 6 bases; bases with no gene match: 5. CDR1 is LGHDT and CDR2 is YNNKEL in the germline V gene (reference sequence). The CDR3, as DNA: TGTGCCAGCAGTACCAGGGGGCGCTCACCCCTCCACTTT. This gives the protein CASSTRGRSPLHF.